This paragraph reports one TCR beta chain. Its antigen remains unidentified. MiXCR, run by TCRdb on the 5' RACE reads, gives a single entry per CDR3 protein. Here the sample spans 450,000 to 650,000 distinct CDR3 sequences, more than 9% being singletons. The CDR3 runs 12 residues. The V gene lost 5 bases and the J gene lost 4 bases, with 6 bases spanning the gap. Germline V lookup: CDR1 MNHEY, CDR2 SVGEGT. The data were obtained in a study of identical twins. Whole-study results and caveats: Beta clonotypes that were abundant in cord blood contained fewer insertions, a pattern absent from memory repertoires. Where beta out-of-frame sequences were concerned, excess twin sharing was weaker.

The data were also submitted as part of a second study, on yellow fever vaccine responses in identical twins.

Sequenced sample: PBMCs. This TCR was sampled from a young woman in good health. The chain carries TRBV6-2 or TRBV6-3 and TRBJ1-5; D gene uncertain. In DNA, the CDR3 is TGTGCCAGCAGTCTGTGGAATCAGCCCCAGCATTTT. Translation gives CASSLWNQPQHF.